This T cell receptor (beta chain) originates from a study of blood T cell repertoires in COVID-19. Germline V gene sequence: CDR1 MNHEY, CDR2 SMNVEV (reference sequence). The CDR3 spans 14 residues. The V segment lost 5 bases and the J segment 9 bases; nucleotides outside the gene matches: 10. Original analysis: Counts of nucleated cells, estimated from reference gene primer amplification, were obtained. Clones were read by immunoSEQ multiplex PCR, and TCRdb kept only the in-frame ones, dropping some. V, J and clone size are those of that table, while D and trimming were read from the DNA. The repertoire consists of under 95,000 clones, with about 70% occurring once and the leading ten covering 5% to 6%.

Sequenced material: peripheral blood. This TCR was sampled from a man between 45 and 60 years old with active or convalescent COVID-19. The chain carries TRBV27 and TRBJ1-5; 7 bases are a match to TRBD1. The CDR3 bases are TGTGCCAGCAGTCGACAGGGTAACGTCGGGCCCCAGCATTTT. Protein: CASSRQGNVGPQHF.